This T cell receptor (beta chain) came from a study of somatic mutations in T cells in chronic GVHD (dated by TCRdb to 2020 to 2022). About this clone: The antigen this receptor binds is unknown. No base quality information exists; no much larger clone differs at one position.

Genomic DNA was isolated and then used for TCRbeta deep sequencing. TCRbeta CDR3 sequencing and initial data processing were performed with the immunoSEQ assay as a commercial service. In the authors' own workflow: Reads were demultiplexed, adapter and primer sequences were removed, similar clones were merged by frequency-ratio clustering, and V, D, J genes were annotated with IMGT. TCRdb re-hosts the immuneACCESS table, in-frame sequences only. Its copies lack some clones; in the studies checked, an unresolved V gene accounts for under half of them, and the cause for the rest is not known. V, J and clone size are taken as reported in that table, and D and trimming were inferred from the DNA itself. The sample table shows 12,000 to 15,000 clones, and roughly 75% are seen once. The leading ten clones occupy 32% of the sample. Trimming removed 0 bases from V and 0 bases from J, leaving 8 bases between the germline ends. Taken from the germline V gene (reference sequence), the CDR1 and CDR2 loops are MNHEY and SMNVEV. The CDR3 has 15 amino acids, counting the end cysteine and phenylalanine. Of the read, only the CDR3 DNA is kept; its 45 bases are in frame from base 1.

For sorting, staining was done with anti-CD3, anti-CD4, anti-CD8 and a Vbeta20 antibody from the IOTest Beta Mark kit on a FACSAria III, reaching purity above 97%. Peripheral blood was drawn into sodium heparin tubes, and mononuclear cells were separated by Ficoll-Paque PLUS density gradient centrifugation. Before TCRbeta deep sequencing, the CD4+ Vbeta20+, CD4+ Vbeta20-, and CD8+ T cell fractions were FACS-sorted. The V and J genes are TRBV27 and TRBJ1-1, with the identity of the D gene unclear. Sequenced sample: Vbeta20-negative CD4+ T cells from blood. The sample's cell subset or site, from its label and the paper: CD4+ T cells sorted as TCR Vbeta20 negative by flow cytometry. The receptor comes from a male patient in his fifties with chronic graft-versus-host disease. Because of the transplant, the T cells may be the graft donor's rather than the patient's own. The DNA sequence reads TGTGCCAGCAGTTTATCGCCCGGGATGAACACTGAAGCTTTCTTT. Its amino acids are CASSLSPGMNTEAFF.